This TCR beta chain stems from a study of OX40 agonist ivuxolimab in advanced cancers. On the study more broadly: Earlier anti-PD-1, anti-PD-L1 or anti-CTLA-4 therapy was permitted; under 50% had received some. General study results and limits: CD8+ T cells were the subset that, on average, had more expanded clones than CD4+. Which antigen the expanded peripheral T cells recognized is unknown.

Notes on this clone: Antigen: not known.

Assay used: immunoSEQ multiplex PCR; TCRdb lists only in-frame clones, some missing. The sample consists of roughly 77,000 clones, over 80% of them appearing once. Germline CDR1 MDHEN, CDR2 SYDVKM. CDR3 length: 17 residues. Trimming cost V 7 bases and J 4 bases, with 22 bases left between them. The chain links TRBV28 to TRBJ2-2, with D unresolved. Specimen: CD4+ or CD8+ T cells sorted from blood, collected in a trial of the OX40 agonist ivuxolimab. The clonotype originates from an adult with an advanced solid tumor such as melanoma, head and neck, liver or kidney cancer. The CDR3, as DNA: TGTGCCAGCACCTCGAAATCTTCCTTGTACCGCACCGGGGAGCTGTTTTTT. Protein sequence: CASTSKSSLYRTGELFF.